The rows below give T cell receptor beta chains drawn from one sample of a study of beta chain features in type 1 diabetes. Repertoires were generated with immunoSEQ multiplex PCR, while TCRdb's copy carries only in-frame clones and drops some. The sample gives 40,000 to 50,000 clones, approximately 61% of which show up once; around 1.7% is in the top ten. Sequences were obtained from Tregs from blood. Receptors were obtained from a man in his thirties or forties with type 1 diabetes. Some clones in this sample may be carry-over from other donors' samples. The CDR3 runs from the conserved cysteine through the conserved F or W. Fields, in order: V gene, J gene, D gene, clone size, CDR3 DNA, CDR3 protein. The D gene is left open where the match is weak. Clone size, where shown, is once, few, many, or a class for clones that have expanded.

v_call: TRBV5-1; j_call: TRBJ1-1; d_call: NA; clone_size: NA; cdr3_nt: TGCGCCAGCAGCTTGTCGACACTGAACACTGAAGCTTTCTTT; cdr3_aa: CASSLSTLNTEAFF
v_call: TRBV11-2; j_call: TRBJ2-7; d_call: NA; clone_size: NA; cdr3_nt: TGTGCCAGCAGCGGGCGCCGTAATGCCGAGCAGTACTTC; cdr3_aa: CASSGRRNAEQYF
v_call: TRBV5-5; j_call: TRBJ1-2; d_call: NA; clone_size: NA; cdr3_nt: TGTGCCAGCAGCTCTAGACTCGCGGCGTCTGGTGGCTACACCTTC; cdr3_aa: CASSSRLAASGGYTF
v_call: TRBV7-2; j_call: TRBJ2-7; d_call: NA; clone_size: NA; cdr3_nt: TGTGCCAGCAGCTCCCGACTGGATTCCTACGAGCAGTACTTC; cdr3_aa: CASSSRLDSYEQYF
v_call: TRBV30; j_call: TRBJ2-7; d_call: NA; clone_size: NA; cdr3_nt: TGTGCCTGGGCTAGCATCACCTACGAGCAGTACTTC; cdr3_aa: CAWASITYEQYF
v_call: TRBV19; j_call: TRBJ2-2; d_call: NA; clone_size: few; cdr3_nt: TGTGCCAGTAGGCTCCAGGGGACGGCCGGGGAGCTGTTTTTT; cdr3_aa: CASRLQGTAGELFF
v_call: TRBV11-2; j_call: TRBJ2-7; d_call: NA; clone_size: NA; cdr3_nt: TGTGCCAGCAGCTTAGTCGTCGGCTACGAGCAGTACTTC; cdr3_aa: CASSLVVGYEQYF
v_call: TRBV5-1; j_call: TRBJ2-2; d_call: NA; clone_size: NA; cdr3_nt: TGCGCCAGCAGCGTCGGGGTGTTCACCGGGGAGCTGTTTTTT; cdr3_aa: CASSVGVFTGELFF
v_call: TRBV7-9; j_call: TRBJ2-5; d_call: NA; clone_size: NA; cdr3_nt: TGTGCCAGCAGCCCTGGGGCGTACCAGTACTTC; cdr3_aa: CASSPGAYQYF
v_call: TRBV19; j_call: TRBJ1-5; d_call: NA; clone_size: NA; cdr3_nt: TGTGCCAGTAGAGACCGGGGGAAGAGCAATCAGCCCCAGCATTTT; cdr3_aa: CASRDRGKSNQPQHF
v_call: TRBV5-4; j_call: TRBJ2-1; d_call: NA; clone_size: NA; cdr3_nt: TGTGCCAGCAGCTTGCAGGGCCAGGAGTGGCAGTTCTTC; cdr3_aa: CASSLQGQEWQFF
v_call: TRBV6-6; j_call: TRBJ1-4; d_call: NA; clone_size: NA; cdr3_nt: TGTGCCAGCAGTTACCGTCTCAATGAAAAACTGTTTTTT; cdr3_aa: CASSYRLNEKLFF
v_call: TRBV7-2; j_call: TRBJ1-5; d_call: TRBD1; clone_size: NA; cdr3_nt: TGTGCCAGCAGCATAACAGGGGGCCCAAGCAATCAGCCCCAGCATTTT; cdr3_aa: CASSITGGPSNQPQHF
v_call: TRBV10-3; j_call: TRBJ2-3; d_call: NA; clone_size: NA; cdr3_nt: TGTGCCATCAGTTCGGAGGATACGCAGTATTTT; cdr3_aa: CAISSEDTQYF
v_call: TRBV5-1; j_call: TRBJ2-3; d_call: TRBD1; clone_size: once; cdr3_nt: TGCGCCAGCAGCCTGGACAGGGCTGCAACAGATACGCAGTATTTT; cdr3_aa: CASSLDRAATDTQYF
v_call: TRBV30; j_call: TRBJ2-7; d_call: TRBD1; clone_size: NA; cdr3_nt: TGTGCCTGGAAAATGACAGGGGGGTACGAGCAGTACTTC; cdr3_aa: CAWKMTGGYEQYF